This section outlines one T cell receptor beta chain sequence together with its context. These data originate in a study of OX40 agonist ivuxolimab in advanced cancers. Profiling relied on immunoSEQ multiplex PCR, and the TCRdb table lists in-frame clones only, not all of them. The sample has 60,000 or so clones; 70% to 90% are singletons. The CDR3 covers 17 residues. Per the germline V gene, CDR1 is MDHEN and CDR2 is SYDVKM. The V gene end was trimmed by 6 bases and the J gene end by 1 base; junction bases not matched to a gene: 9. The source was CD4+ or CD8+ T cells sorted from blood, collected in a trial of the OX40 agonist ivuxolimab. This rearrangement joins TRBV28 to TRBJ2-7, with 13 bases matching TRBD2. The TCR originated in an adult with an advanced solid tumor such as melanoma, head and neck, liver or kidney cancer. In DNA form, the CDR3 reads TGTGCCAGCAGCCCCGGACTAGCGGGAGTTCGGTCCTACGAGCAGTACTTC. This translates into CASSPGLAGVRSYEQYF.